This T cell receptor (beta chain) was documented in a study of cytomegalovirus exposure and HLA in healthy donors. General observations from the study: It is likely that the observed cluster of highly shared sequence variants was a sequencing artifact. Previous analysis showed most TCR beta V segments were productive about 87% or about 30% of the time.

Likely unrecorded immune exposures existed in these nominally healthy donors. Germline V gives CDR1 MNHNS, CDR2 SASEGT. The V gene lost 2 bases and the J gene lost 5 bases, with 12 bases spanning the gap. The CDR3 consists of 15 residues. For this clone: The antigen is undetermined.

60 Vbeta and 13 Jbeta primers were used in PCR. As processed by the authors: An analysis that came later counted 80 million or so unique TCR beta chains, around 12 million shared. Clones were read by immunoSEQ multiplex PCR, and TCRdb kept only the in-frame ones, dropping some. That table supplies the V and J calls and clone size; D and trimming were determined from the DNA. This sample has approximately 170,000 clones, with more than 65% found just once. This rearrangement joins TRBV6-1 to TRBJ1-4; D perhaps matches TRBD1 (5 bases). Material for sequencing was PBMCs. The TCR sequence derives from a man between 18 and 29 years old in good health and CMV-seropositive. As DNA, the CDR3 is TGTGCCAGCAGTGAAAGGGCGGGGCCCAATGAAAAACTGTTTTTT. This translates into CASSERAGPNEKLFF.